A single sample is the source of the 16 T cell receptor beta chains below, sequenced in a study of blood T cell repertoires in COVID-19 (dated by TCRdb to about 2020). The library was prepared using the immunoSEQ multiplex PCR assay. TCRdb took over this immuneACCESS table, retaining in-frame rearrangements with V and J assigned. Such tables are incomplete; in checked studies, under half of the missing clones stem from an unresolved V gene, and the remainder is unexplained. This sample lists 300,000 to 350,000 clones; around nine tenths were detected once. 3.9% of the sample comes from the top ten. The sample comprised peripheral blood. The receptors were sampled from a woman in her sixties or seventies with COVID-19, enrolled during active disease.

The chain uses TRBV29-1 and TRBJ2-1, with 7 bases fitting TRBD2. There are 12 residues in the CDR3. Germline CDR1 and CDR2: SQVTM and ANQGSEA. V shed 7 bases, J shed 9 bases, and the junction held 9 bases outside the gene matches. The CDR3 loop is CSGLMGGGEQFF. The CDR3 DNA reads TGCAGCGGCCTCATGGGGGGGGGTGAGCAGTTCTTC.

The chain recombines TRBV5-1 with TRBJ2-2; D ambiguous. V was cut by 0 bases and J by 1 base, with 4 bases left in between. The V gene's germline CDR1 is SGHRS and CDR2 YFSETQ. This CDR3 has 14 amino acids. The CDR3 protein is CASSLDRNTGELFF. The CDR3 DNA reads TGCGCCAGCAGCTTGGATCGGAACACCGGGGAGCTGTTTTTT.

J is TRBJ2-1 and V is TRBV19, with 8 bases matching TRBD1. Trimming took 6 bases from V and 14 from J; bases not matched to a gene: 12. Germline assignment: CDR1 LNHDA and CDR2 SQIVND (reference sequence). This CDR3 region has 13 residues. In DNA form, the CDR3 reads TGTGCCAGTAGGGGGAGACCTGCAGGGGGCAAGTTCTTC. This translates into CASRGRPAGGKFF.

This chain links TRBV5-1 with TRBJ2-3; possibly TRBD2 for D (7 bases). The CDR3 consists of 18 residues. Trimming stripped 6 bases from V and 1 base from J, with 24 bases between. From germline, CDR1 is SGHRS and CDR2 YFSETQ. The CDR3 sequence is CASNGVSPLGGGTDTQYF. In nucleotides, the CDR3 is TGCGCCAGCAATGGCGTCTCCCCGCTAGGGGGGGGCACAGATACGCAGTATTTT.

A word on this clone: This same CDR3 is encoded by further DNA sequences in the sample. This chain connects TRBV5-1 to TRBJ2-7, with 7 bases that match TRBD1. The CDR3 totals 15 residues. J lost 3 bases, V lost 2 bases, and 8 bases had no gene match. Germline assignment: CDR1 SGHRS and CDR2 YFSETQ. The CDR3 loop is CASSLVTGESYEQYF. The DNA of the CDR3 is TGCGCCAGCAGCTTAGTTACAGGGGAAAGCTACGAGCAGTACTTC.

V gene TRBV27 combines with J gene TRBJ1-5; D not certain. Trimming removed 2 bases from V and 9 bases from J, with 14 bases in between. Per the germline V gene, CDR1 is MNHEY and CDR2 is SMNVEV (reference sequence). The CDR3 length is 14 residues. The CDR3 sequence: CASSLRGLYLPQHF. CDR3 sequence (DNA): TGTGCCAGCAGTTTAAGAGGGCTCTATTTGCCCCAGCATTTT.

In DNA, the CDR3 is TGCGCCAGCAGAAGGACAGGGGCGCACGAGCAGTACTTC. It yields the protein CASRRTGAHEQYF. The genes are TRBV5-1 and TRBJ2-7; 9 bases line up with TRBD1. The V gene's germline CDR1 is SGHRS and CDR2 YFSETQ. This CDR3 has 13 amino acids. The trim removed 5 bases at V and 5 bases at J, leaving 5 bases unmatched.

The chain joins TRBV27 to TRBJ1-3, with no clear D. The CDR3 spans 14 residues. Deletions cut 6 bases from V and 2 bases from J, with 11 bases between. CDR1 and CDR2 (germline): MNHEY, SMNVEV (reference sequence). CDR3 sequence (DNA): TGTGCCAGCAGCAGGTCTAACGCTGGAAACACCATATATTTT. Encoded protein: CASSRSNAGNTIYF.

The V call is TRBV15, the J call TRBJ2-3; perhaps TRBD1 as D (6 bases). Germline V CDR1 and CDR2: LNHNV, YYDKDF (reference sequence). The V end lost 1 base, the J end lost 4 bases, and 9 bases lay between the germline ends. CDR3 size: 14 residues. The CDR3 bases are TGTGCCACCAGCAGAGCCGCAGGGGCAGATACGCAGTATTTT. Amino acid sequence: CATSRAAGADTQYF.

The CDR3 DNA follows: TGTGCCAGCAGGGGTCGGGGGATGAACACTGAAGCTTTCTTT. The encoded protein is CASRGRGMNTEAFF. The chain has TRBV5-4 and TRBJ1-1; D possibly corresponds to TRBD1 (5 bases). CDR3 length: 14 residues. The V end lost 5 bases, the J end lost 0 bases, and 11 bases lay between the germline ends. CDR1 SGHNT and CDR2 YYREEE come from the germline V gene (reference sequence). Using reference TRBV5-4 and TRBJ1-1 for the parts outside the CDR3, the full variable domain is ETGVTQSPTHLIKTRGQQVTLRCSSQSGHNTVSWYQQALGQGPQFIFQYYREEENGRGNFPPRFSGLQFPNYSSELNVNALELDDSALYLCASRGRGMNTEAFFGQGTRLTVV.

V is TRBV19 and J is TRBJ1-2; 7 positions match TRBD1. Germline-derived CDR1 and CDR2 are LNHDA and SQIVND (reference sequence). The CDR3 totals 14 residues. J lost 5 bases, V lost 3 bases, and 6 bases had no gene match. CDR3 residues: CASSITGVGYGYTF. The CDR3 DNA sequence: TGTGCCAGTAGTATTACAGGGGTCGGGTATGGCTACACCTTC.

The rearrangement uses TRBV7-2 and TRBJ1-6, with D uncertain. This CDR3 has 13 amino acids. Germline V gene sequence: CDR1 SGHTA, CDR2 FQGNSA. The V end was cut by 4 bases, the J end by 5 bases, with 6 bases between. The CDR3, as DNA: TGTGCCAGCAGCTCCTACCATAATTCACCCCTCCACTTT. Its protein product is CASSSYHNSPLHF.

The rearrangement joins TRBV4-1 to TRBJ2-1, with D perhaps TRBD1 (6 bases). CDR1 is MGHRA and CDR2 is YSYEKL in the germline V gene. This CDR3 contains 19 residues. Trimming cost V 0 bases and J 12 bases, with 30 bases left between them. CDR3 sequence: CASSQDQAFQGPALGRQFF. CDR3 bases: TGCGCCAGCAGCCAAGATCAGGCCTTCCAGGGGCCTGCTTTGGGGAGGCAGTTCTTC.

The chain is built from TRBV4-1 and TRBJ1-5; 8 positions agree with TRBD1. Trimming cost V 4 bases and J 4 bases; bases outside gene matches: 6. Germline values: CDR1 MGHRA, CDR2 YSYEKL. CDR3 length: 15 residues. The CDR3 sequence is CASSRIDRGNQPQHF. The CDR3 DNA reads TGCGCCAGCAGCCGCATAGACAGGGGTAATCAGCCCCAGCATTTT.

The chain links TRBV11-2 to TRBJ1-1, with D hard to call. The V gene's germline CDR1 is SGHAT and CDR2 FQNNGV. The CDR3 loop spans 14 amino acids. V lost 5 bases to trimming and J lost 6 bases, with 16 bases between them. The CDR3 protein is CASSPLEYSAEAFF. The CDR3 nucleotides read TGTGCCAGCAGCCCCTTGGAGTATTCGGCTGAAGCTTTCTTT.

V and J are TRBV28 and TRBJ1-2; 7 bases line up with TRBD1. CDR1 is MDHEN, CDR2 SYDVKM, per germline. The ends lost 8 bases at V and 6 bases at J; junction bases unmatched: 6. The CDR3 totals 12 residues. For the CDR3, the DNA is TGTGCCAGCCGCATACAGGGGAATGGCTACACCTTC. The encoded protein is CASRIQGNGYTF.